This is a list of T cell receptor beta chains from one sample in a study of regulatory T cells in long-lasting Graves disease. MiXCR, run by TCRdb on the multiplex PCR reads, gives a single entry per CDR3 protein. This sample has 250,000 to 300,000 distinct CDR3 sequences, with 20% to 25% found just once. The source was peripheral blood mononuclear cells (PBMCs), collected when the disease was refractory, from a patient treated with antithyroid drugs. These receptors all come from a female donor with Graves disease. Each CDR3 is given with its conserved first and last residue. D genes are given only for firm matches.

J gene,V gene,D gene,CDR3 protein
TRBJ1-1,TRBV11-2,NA,CASSGRRPTNTEAFF
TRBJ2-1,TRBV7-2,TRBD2,CASSLLAGVSDEQFF
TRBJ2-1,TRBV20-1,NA,CSASLLAEQFF
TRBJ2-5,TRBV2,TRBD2,CASRPGTSGQETQYF
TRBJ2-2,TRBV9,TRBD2,CASSVVGPAGETGELFF
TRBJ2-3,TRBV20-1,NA,CSARPKGSADTQYF
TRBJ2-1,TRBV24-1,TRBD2,CATSDPGTSGRSYNEQFF
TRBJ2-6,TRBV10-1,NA,CASQARLEPSGANVLTF
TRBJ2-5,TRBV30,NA,CAWGTQETQYF
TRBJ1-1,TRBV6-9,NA,CASSYASINTEAFF
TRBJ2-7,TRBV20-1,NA,CSAEPDYATGEQYF
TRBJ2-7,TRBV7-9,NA,CASSSGGAGYYEQYF
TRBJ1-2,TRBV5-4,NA,CASRQDRGDYGYTF
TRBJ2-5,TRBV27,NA,CASSVTGETQYF
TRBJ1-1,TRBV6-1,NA,CASRPGMGEAFF
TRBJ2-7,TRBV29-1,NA,CSAQVGRATYEQYF
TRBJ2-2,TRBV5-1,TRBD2,CASSPRLAGKWTGELFF
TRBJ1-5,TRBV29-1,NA,CSVVWQDHQPQHF
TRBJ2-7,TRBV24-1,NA,CATSDNKEQYF
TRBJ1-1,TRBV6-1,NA,CASEREAGTEAFF
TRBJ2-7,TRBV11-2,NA,CASSLDHSWSSYEQYF
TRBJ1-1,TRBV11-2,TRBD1,CASSQVGQGRTEAFF
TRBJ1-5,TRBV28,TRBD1,CASSQGGFNQPQHF
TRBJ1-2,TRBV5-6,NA,CASSLQYMTYGYTF
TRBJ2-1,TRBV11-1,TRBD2,CASSLQREFLNEQFF
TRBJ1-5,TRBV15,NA,CATSRDRSGGQPQHF
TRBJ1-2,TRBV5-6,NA,CASSLRGPYGYTF